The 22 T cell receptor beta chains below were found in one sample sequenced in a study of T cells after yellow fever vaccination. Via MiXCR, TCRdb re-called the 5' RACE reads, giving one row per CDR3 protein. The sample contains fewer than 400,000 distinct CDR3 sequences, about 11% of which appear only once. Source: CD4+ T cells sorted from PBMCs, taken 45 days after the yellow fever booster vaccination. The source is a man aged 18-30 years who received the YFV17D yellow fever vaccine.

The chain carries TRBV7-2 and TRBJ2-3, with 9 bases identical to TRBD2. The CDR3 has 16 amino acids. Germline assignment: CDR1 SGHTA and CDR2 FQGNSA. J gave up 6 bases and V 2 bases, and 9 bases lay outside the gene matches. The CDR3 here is CASSLLRGGFADTQYF. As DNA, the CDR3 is TGTGCCAGCAGCTTATTGCGGGGGGGTTTCGCGGATACGCAGTATTTT.

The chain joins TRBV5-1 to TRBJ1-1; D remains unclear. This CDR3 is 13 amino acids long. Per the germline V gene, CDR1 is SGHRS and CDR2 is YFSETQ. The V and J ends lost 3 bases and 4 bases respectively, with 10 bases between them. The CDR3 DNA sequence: TGCGCCAGCAGCTCCGGACTGGGCACTGAAGCTTTCTTT. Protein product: CASSSGLGTEAFF.

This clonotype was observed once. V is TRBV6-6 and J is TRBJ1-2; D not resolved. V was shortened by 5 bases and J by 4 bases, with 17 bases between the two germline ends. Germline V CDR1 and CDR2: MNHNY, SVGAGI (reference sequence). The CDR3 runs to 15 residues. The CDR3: CASSPALGEAYGYTF. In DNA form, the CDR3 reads TGTGCCAGCAGTCCAGCCCTCGGGGAGGCCTATGGCTACACCTTC.

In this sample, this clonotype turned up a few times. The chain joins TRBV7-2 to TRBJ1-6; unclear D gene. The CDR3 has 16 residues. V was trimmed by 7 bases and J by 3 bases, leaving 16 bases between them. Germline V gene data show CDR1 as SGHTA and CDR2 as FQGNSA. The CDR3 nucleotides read TGTGCCAGCAACCCTGGGGAAGGCCACTATAATTCACCCCTCCACTTT. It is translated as CASNPGEGHYNSPLHF.

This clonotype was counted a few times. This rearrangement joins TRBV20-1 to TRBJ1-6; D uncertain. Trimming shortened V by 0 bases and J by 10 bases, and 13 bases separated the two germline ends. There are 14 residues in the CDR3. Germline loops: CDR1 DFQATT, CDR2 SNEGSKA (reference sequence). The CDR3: CSARDSLTSSPLHF. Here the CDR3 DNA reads TGCAGTGCTAGAGATAGTCTCACGTCGTCACCCCTCCACTTT.

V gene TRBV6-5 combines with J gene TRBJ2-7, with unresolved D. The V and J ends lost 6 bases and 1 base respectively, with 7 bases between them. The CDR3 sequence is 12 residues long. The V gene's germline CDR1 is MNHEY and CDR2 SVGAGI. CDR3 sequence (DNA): TGTGCCAGCAGGGGCCTTTCCTACGAGCAGTACTTC. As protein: CASRGLSYEQYF.

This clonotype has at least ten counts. Written as DNA, the CDR3 is TGCAGTGCTAGAGATTCGGCGGGGACAGATACGCAGTATTTT. Encoded protein: CSARDSAGTDTQYF. The chain joins TRBV20-1 to TRBJ2-3, with a possible D match to TRBD2 (6 bases). This CDR3 is 14 amino acids long. The ends were cut back, 0 bases at V and 3 bases at J, with 10 bases in the middle. CDR1 is DFQATT and CDR2 is SNEGSKA in the germline V gene (reference sequence).

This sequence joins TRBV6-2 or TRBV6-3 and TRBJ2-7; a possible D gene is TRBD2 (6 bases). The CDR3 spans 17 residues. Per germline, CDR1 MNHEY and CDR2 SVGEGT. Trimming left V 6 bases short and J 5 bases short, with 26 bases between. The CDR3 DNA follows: TGTGCCAGCAGGCCTTCAACCCAGGCAGGAGGGAAGGACGAGCAGTACGTC. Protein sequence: CASRPSTQAGGKDEQYV.

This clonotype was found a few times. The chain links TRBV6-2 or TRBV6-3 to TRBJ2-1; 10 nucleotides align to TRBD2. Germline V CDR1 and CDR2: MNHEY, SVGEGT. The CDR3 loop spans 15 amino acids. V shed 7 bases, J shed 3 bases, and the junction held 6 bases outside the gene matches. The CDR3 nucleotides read TGTGCCAGCAATCGAGCGGGGGGGTTCTACAATGAGCAGTTCTTC. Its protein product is CASNRAGGFYNEQFF.

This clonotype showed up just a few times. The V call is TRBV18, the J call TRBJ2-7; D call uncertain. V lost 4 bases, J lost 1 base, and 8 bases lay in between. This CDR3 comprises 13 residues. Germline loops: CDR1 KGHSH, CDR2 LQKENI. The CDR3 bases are TGTGCCAGCTCACAGTCCCCTTCCTACGAGCAGTACTTC. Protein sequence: CASSQSPSYEQYF.

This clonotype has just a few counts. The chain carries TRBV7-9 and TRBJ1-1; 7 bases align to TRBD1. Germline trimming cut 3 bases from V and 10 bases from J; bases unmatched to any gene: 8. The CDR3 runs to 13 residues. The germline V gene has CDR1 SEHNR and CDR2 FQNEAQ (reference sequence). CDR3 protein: CASSFNTGVAAFF. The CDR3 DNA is TGTGCCAGCAGCTTCAACACAGGGGTGGCAGCTTTCTTT. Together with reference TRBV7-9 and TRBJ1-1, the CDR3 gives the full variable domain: DTGVSQNPRHKITKRGQNVTFRCDPISEHNRLYWYRQTLGQGPEFLTYFQNEAQLEKSRLLSDRFSAERPKGSFSTLEIQRTEQGDSAMYLCASSFNTGVAAFFGQGTRLTVV.

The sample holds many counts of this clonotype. CDR3 in DNA: TGCAGTGCCCATACGGGGGCTGGAAACACCATATATTTT. This translates into CSAHTGAGNTIYF. The V call is TRBV20-1, the J call TRBJ1-3, with a tentative D call TRBD1 (5 bases). The CDR3 has 13 residues. V was trimmed by 6 bases and J by 2 bases, leaving 11 bases between them. Germline V CDR1 and CDR2: DFQATT, SNEGSKA (reference sequence).

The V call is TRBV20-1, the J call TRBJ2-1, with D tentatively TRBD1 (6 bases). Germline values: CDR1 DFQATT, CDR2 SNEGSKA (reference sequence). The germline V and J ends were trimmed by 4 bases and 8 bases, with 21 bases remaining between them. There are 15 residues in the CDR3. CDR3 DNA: TGCAGTGCTACTACGACAGGCGTCGGCCGAGATGAGCAGTTCTTC. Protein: CSATTTGVGRDEQFF.

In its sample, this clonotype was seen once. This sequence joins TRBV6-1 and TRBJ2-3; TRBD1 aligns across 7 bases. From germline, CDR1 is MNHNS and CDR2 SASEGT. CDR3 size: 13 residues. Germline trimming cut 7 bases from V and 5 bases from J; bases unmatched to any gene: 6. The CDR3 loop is CASTGQVRDTQYF. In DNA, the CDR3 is TGTGCCAGCACTGGACAGGTCAGAGATACGCAGTATTTT.

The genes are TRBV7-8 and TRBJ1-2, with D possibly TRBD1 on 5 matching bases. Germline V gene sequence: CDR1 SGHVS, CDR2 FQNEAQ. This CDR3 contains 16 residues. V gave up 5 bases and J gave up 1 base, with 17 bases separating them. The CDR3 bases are TGTGCCAGCAGCGCACAGCAGGGACTCGGTAACTATGGCTACACCTTC. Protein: CASSAQQGLGNYGYTF.

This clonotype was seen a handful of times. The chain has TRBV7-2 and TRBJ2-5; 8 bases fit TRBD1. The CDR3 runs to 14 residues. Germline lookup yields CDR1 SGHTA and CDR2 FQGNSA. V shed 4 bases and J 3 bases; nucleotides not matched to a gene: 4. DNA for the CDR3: TGTGCCAGCAGCTATGGGGACAGGAAAGAGACCCAGTACTTC. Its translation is CASSYGDRKETQYF.

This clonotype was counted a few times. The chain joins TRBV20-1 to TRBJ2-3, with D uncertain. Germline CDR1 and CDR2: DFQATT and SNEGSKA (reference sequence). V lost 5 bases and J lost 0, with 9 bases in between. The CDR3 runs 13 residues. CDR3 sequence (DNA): TGCAGTGCTTTTCTCACTAGCACAGATACGCAGTATTTT. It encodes CSAFLTSTDTQYF.

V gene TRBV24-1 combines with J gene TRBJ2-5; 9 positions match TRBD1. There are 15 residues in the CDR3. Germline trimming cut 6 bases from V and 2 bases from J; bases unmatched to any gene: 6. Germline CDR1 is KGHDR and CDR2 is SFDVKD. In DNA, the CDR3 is TGTGCCACCAGTCCGGGACAGGGCCGACAAGAGACCCAGTACTTC. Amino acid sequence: CATSPGQGRQETQYF.

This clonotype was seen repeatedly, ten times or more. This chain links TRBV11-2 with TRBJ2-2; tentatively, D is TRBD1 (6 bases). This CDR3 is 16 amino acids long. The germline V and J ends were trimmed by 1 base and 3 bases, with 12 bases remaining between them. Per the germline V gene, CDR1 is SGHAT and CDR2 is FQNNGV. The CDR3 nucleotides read TGTGCCAGCAGCTTAGGCAGGGGATACTACACCGGGGAGCTGTTTTTT. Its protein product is CASSLGRGYYTGELFF. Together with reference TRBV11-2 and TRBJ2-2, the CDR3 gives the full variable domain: EAGVAQSPRYKIIEKRQSVAFWCNPISGHATLYWYQQILGQGPKLLIQFQNNGVVDDSQLPKDRFSAERLKGVDSTLKIQPAKLEDSAVYLCASSLGRGYYTGELFFGEGSRLTVL.

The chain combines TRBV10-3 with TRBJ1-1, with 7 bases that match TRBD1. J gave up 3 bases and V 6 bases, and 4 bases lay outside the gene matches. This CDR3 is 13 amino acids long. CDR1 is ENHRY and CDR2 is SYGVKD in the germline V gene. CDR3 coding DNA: TGTGCCATCAGAGGACAGGTAGACACTGAAGCTTTCTTT. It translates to CAIRGQVDTEAFF.

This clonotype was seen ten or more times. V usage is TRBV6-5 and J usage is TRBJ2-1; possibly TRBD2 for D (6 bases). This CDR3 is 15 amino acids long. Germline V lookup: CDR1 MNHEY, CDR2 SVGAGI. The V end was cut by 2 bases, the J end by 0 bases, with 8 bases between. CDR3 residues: CASSYAGSSYNEQFF. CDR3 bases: TGTGCCAGCAGTTACGCGGGGAGCTCCTACAATGAGCAGTTCTTC.

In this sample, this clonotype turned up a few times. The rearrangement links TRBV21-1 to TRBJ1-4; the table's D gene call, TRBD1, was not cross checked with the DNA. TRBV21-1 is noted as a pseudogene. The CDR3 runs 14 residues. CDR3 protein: CASSYPSTNEKLFF. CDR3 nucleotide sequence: TGTGCCAGCAGTTACCCCTCAACTAATGAAAAACTGTTTTTT.